The 7 T cell receptor beta chains presented below share a single source sample, sequenced in a study of T cell responses to AZD1222 COVID-19 vaccine. TCRdb's table, derived via immunoSEQ multiplex PCR, lists solely in-frame clones and lacks some. Of more than 85,000 clones detected, around 76% appear once; the ten largest clones hold 4% to 6%. Sequences were derived from peripheral blood, sampled on day 0 of AZD1222 vaccination. The receptors stem from an adult in good health.

The V call is TRBV5-6, the J call TRBJ2-7, with D perhaps matching TRBD1 or TRBD2 (5 bases each). Germline lookup yields CDR1 SGHDT and CDR2 YYEEEE. CDR3 length: 14 amino acids. V lost 1 base to trimming and J lost 4 bases, with 12 bases between them. The CDR3 DNA is TGTGCCAGCAGCTTGATTTCGGGGACGTACGAGCAGTACTTC. Translating it yields CASSLISGTYEQYF.

The chain uses TRBV11-2 and TRBJ2-2; 7 nucleotides agree with TRBD1. Germline CDR1 reads SGHAT; CDR2 reads FQNNGV. The J segment lost 5 bases and the V segment lost 4 bases, leaving 1 base of the junction unmatched. The CDR3 spans 13 residues. CDR3 sequence reads: CASSSTGTGELFF. The CDR3, as DNA: TGTGCCAGCAGCTCGACAGGGACCGGGGAGCTGTTTTTT.

This clone has just one count. This chain links TRBV11-2 with TRBJ1-1, with a weak D call TRBD1 (5 bases). Germline values: CDR1 SGHAT, CDR2 FQNNGV. Trimming cost V 6 bases and J 5 bases, with 19 bases left between them. This CDR3 spans 15 amino acids. In nucleotides, the CDR3 is TGTGCCAGCAGACCCAGGGTATCGGAGGGGACTGAAGCTTTCTTT. It codes for CASRPRVSEGTEAFF.

The genes are TRBV2 and TRBJ1-1, with D maybe TRBD1 (6 bases). The CDR3 length is 15 residues. The germline gives CDR1 SNHLY, CDR2 FYNNEI. Trimming took off 2 bases at V and 1 base at J, with 11 bases between the two ends. In DNA form, the CDR3 reads TGTGCCAGCAGTGAACCGGGACACCAGAACACTGAAGCTTTCTTT. Translated, it gives CASSEPGHQNTEAFF.

The V gene is TRBV5-6, the J gene TRBJ1-2, with no clear D. Between the trimmed V and J ends, which lost 4 bases and 4 bases, there was a span of 11 bases. CDR1 is SGHDT, CDR2 YYEEEE, per germline. The CDR3 consists of 13 residues. CDR3 in DNA: TGTGCCAGCAGCGTTAGGGAACCCTATGGCTACACCTTC. Translating it yields CASSVREPYGYTF.

V is TRBV7-8 and J is TRBJ1-1; tentatively, D is TRBD1 (6 bases). Germline-derived CDR1 and CDR2 are SGHVS and FQNEAQ. Trimming removed 5 bases from V and 11 bases from J, with 15 bases in between. The CDR3 runs to 12 residues. In DNA, the CDR3 is TGTGCCAGCAGCCCGGGGGGGGGCAGGGCTTTCTTT. The encoded protein is CASSPGGGRAFF.

The J gene is TRBJ1-1, the V gene TRBV12-3 or TRBV12-4; D not resolved. Deletions cut 5 bases from V and 6 bases from J, with 10 bases between. The CDR3 covers 12 residues. CDR3 DNA: TGTGCCAGCAGTCTTCAAGCATCTGAAGCTTTCTTT. Its translation is CASSLQASEAFF.